A selection of T cell receptor beta chains follows, all from one sample in a study of molecular identifiers for immune sequencing clone quantification. Via MiXCR, TCRdb re-called the PCR reads, giving one row per CDR3 protein. The data contain 9,500 to 15,000 distinct CDR3 sequences, about 18% of them seen just once; the ten biggest clones take up 1.3% to 1.5%. Sequences were obtained from naive CD8+ T cells from blood, with Jurkat cell RNA spiked in. All receptors derive from a human donor in good health. Some libraries in this study had Jurkat cell RNA spiked in. The CDR3 runs from the conserved cysteine through the conserved F or W. The D gene is left open where the match is weak. Size is omitted from some rows. Given values are once, few, many or a class for expanded clones.

clone_size	d_call	j_call	v_call	cdr3_length	cdr3_aa	cdr3_nt
few	TRBD2	TRBJ2-3	TRBV19	16	CVSSPILADPADTQYF	TGTGTCAGTAGTCCCATACTAGCGGATCCAGCAGATACGCAGTATTTT
many	-	TRBJ2-7	TRBV28	16	CASTTVNRREVYEQYF	TGTGCCAGCACCACGGTAAACCGTCGGGAAGTTTACGAGCAGTACTTC
medium-sized	-	TRBJ1-5	TRBV27	14	CASSLRGSNQPQHF	TGTGCCAGCAGTTTGAGGGGTAGCAATCAGCCCCAGCATTTT
-	-	TRBJ1-2	TRBV15	13	CATSPLPWYGYTF	TGTGCCACCAGCCCACTACCGTGGTATGGCTACACCTTC
medium-sized	-	TRBJ2-7	TRBV6-1	11	CASRSSYEQYF	TGTGCCAGCAGAAGCTCCTACGAGCAGTACTTC
few	-	TRBJ2-7	TRBV11-2	14	CASSLGSGSYEQYF	TGTGCCAGCAGCTTGGGCAGTGGATCCTACGAGCAGTACTTC
many	-	TRBJ2-7	TRBV4-2	16	CASSQGPPGGGDEQYF	TGTGCCAGCAGCCAGGGACCGCCCGGGGGCGGAGACGAGCAGTACTTC
medium-sized	-	TRBJ2-7	TRBV14	13	CASSQESPREQYF	TGTGCCAGCAGCCAAGAGTCCCCCCGCGAGCAGTACTTC
many	TRBD2	TRBJ2-7	TRBV2	14	CASSEGAGDFEQYF	TGTGCCAGCAGTGAGGGAGCGGGAGACTTCGAGCAGTACTTC
few	-	TRBJ2-1	TRBV6-5	15	CASSDRDNYNNEQFF	TGTGCCAGCAGTGACCGGGACAACTACAACAATGAGCAGTTCTTC
many	TRBD1	TRBJ1-1	TRBV10-3	15	CAISESGQEGEEAFF	TGTGCCATCAGTGAGTCAGGACAGGAGGGGGAAGAAGCTTTCTTT
medium-sized	-	TRBJ2-7	TRBV7-6	17	CASSSPSRGTLSYEQYF	TGTGCCAGCAGCTCCCCTAGTCGGGGGACGCTCTCCTACGAGCAGTACTTC
many	-	TRBJ1-1	TRBV6-1	12	CASSEPGTEAFF	TGTGCCAGCAGTGAGCCGGGGACTGAAGCTTTCTTT
many	-	TRBJ2-7	TRBV11-2	13	CASSLSSSYEQYF	TGTGCCAGCAGCCTGTCGAGCTCCTACGAGCAGTACTTC
many	TRBD2	TRBJ2-1	TRBV11-2	17	CASSLDYSPGLVFEQFF	TGTGCCAGCAGCTTAGACTACTCACCGGGACTAGTATTTGAGCAGTTCTTC
medium-sized	TRBD2	TRBJ2-7	TRBV28	13	CASTAGGPYEQYF	TGTGCCAGCACCGCGGGAGGGCCGTACGAGCAGTACTTC
many	TRBD2	TRBJ2-1	TRBV20-1	13	CSARETSDNEQFF	TGCAGTGCTAGAGAGACTAGCGACAATGAGCAGTTCTTC
many	-	TRBJ2-7	TRBV7-9	13	CASSLPSSYEQYF	TGTGCCAGCAGCCTACCAAGCTCCTACGAGCAGTACTTC
few	-	TRBJ1-2	TRBV12-3/TRBV12-4	13	CASTVQGSQGYTF	TGTGCCAGCACCGTCCAGGGGTCTCAAGGCTACACCTTC
medium-sized	-	TRBJ2-7	TRBV10-3	13	CAAQGPRGYEQYF	TGTGCCGCCCAAGGGCCCAGGGGCTACGAGCAGTACTTC
medium-sized	TRBD2	TRBJ2-3	TRBV9	15	CASSVTSGRLDTQYF	TGTGCCAGCAGCGTCACTAGCGGGAGGTTAGATACGCAGTATTTT
-	-	TRBJ2-7	TRBV30	13	CAWAEGTGTEQYF	TGTGCCTGGGCAGAGGGGACTGGCACCGAGCAGTACTTC
many	-	TRBJ2-1	TRBV13	15	CASSLGASALNEQFF	TGTGCCAGCAGCTTAGGGGCTAGCGCCCTTAATGAGCAGTTCTTC
many	-	TRBJ1-2	TRBV28	17	CASSLLTGTLLNYGYTF	TGTGCCAGCAGTTTGCTTACCGGGACGCTATTAAACTATGGCTACACCTTC
many	-	TRBJ2-2	TRBV19	13	CASSIPPAGELFF	TGTGCCAGTAGTATCCCCCCCGCCGGGGAGCTGTTTTTT
-	TRBD1	TRBJ2-2	TRBV5-6	16	CASSLVQGANTGELFF	TGTGCCAGCAGCTTGGTCCAGGGGGCGAACACCGGGGAGCTGTTTTTT
medium-sized	-	TRBJ2-3	TRBV7-9	17	CASSLLPAGLSTDTQYF	TGTGCCAGCAGCTTACTTCCGGCAGGGCTCAGCACAGATACGCAGTATTTT
many	TRBD1	TRBJ1-5	TRBV12-3/TRBV12-4	14	CASRIGQGNQPQHF	TGTGCCAGCAGGATCGGACAGGGCAATCAGCCCCAGCATTTT
medium-sized	TRBD2	TRBJ2-7	TRBV19	13	CASSISGSYEQYF	TGTGCCAGTAGTATTAGCGGGAGCTACGAGCAGTACTTC
many	-	TRBJ1-2	TRBV19	15	CASRPFRDAVVGYTF	TGTGCCAGTAGACCGTTCCGGGACGCGGTCGTCGGCTACACCTTC
many	TRBD1	TRBJ1-5	TRBV28	19	CASTSGDRGPENPYQPQHF	TGTGCCAGCACCTCGGGAGACAGGGGGCCAGAAAATCCCTATCAGCCCCAGCATTTT
many	-	TRBJ2-7	TRBV5-6	14	CASSLGGSPYEQYF	TGTGCCAGCAGCTTGGGTGGCAGCCCCTACGAGCAGTACTTC
-	-	TRBJ2-2	TRBV19	15	CASSIALTGTGELFF	TGTGCCAGTAGTATAGCCCTAACGGGAACCGGGGAGCTGTTTTTT
many	TRBD1	TRBJ2-3	TRBV27	14	CASTRDRASDTQYF	TGTGCCAGCACCCGGGACAGGGCTTCAGATACGCAGTATTTT
many	TRBD2	TRBJ2-2	TRBV5-1	20	CASSLGRMGLAGVYTGELFF	TGCGCCAGCAGCTTGGGCCGGATGGGACTAGCGGGAGTATATACCGGGGAGCTGTTTTTT
medium-sized	-	TRBJ2-5	TRBV7-9	15	CASALGPGAQETQYF	TGTGCCAGCGCCCTAGGGCCTGGGGCACAAGAGACCCAGTACTTC
medium-sized	-	TRBJ2-7	TRBV4-1	14	CASSQDPGYYEQYF	TGCGCCAGCAGCCAAGATCCGGGATACTACGAGCAGTACTTC